This T cell receptor beta chain was found in a study of cytomegalovirus exposure and HLA in healthy donors. Study overall: Early released data had around 89 million unique TCRs, all coming from HLA-typed donors.

The PCR employed 60 Vbeta primers together with 13 Jbeta primers. Produced via immunoSEQ multiplex PCR; TCRdb's table is partial and in-frame only. The sample records over 150,000 clones, 82% being singletons. The CDR3 is 14 amino acids. Germline CDR1 is PRHDT and CDR2 is FYEKMQ (reference sequence). V lost 5 bases, J lost 8 bases, and 8 bases stayed unmatched. The TCR originated in a girl aged 2 to 9 in good health and CMV-seropositive. The V and J genes are TRBV13 and TRBJ1-1, with TRBD1 identical over 10 bases. Sequenced material: PBMCs. The CDR3 spells CASSDPGQGKEAFF. In nucleotides, the CDR3 is TGTGCCAGCAGCGACCCGGGACAGGGGAAGGAAGCTTTCTTT.